Presented here are 18 T cell receptor beta chains from one specimen sequenced in a study of T-cell memory formation after mild COVID-19 (dated by TCRdb to 2020 to 2022). The library was prepared using 5' RACE. The instrument given in TCRdb is Illumina NovaSeq 6000. Using fastp trimming at Q25 and MiXCR clonotype assembly, TCRdb reanalyzed the public sequencing data and kept in-frame beta chains. Merged by CDR3 protein, the rows form single entries marked with the most common genes and DNA. Present in this sample are roughly 40,000 distinct CDR3 sequences, 7.3% of which were seen just once. The top ten clonotypes cover 1.4% of the sample. Input material: PBMCs or a T cell subset sorted from them (not recorded which). These TCRs come from a man aged 18 to 29 who had mild COVID-19 (a few samples of this study predate the infection). The sample titles of this study are shuffled in the database, so cell type and time point are left out; the donor was told from shared clones.

At least ten counts were recorded for this clonotype. The chain has TRBV20-1 and TRBJ2-5; possibly TRBD2 for D (6 bases). From germline, CDR1 is DFQATT and CDR2 SNEGSKA (reference sequence). V was shortened by 5 bases and J by 5 bases, with 18 bases between the two germline ends. There are 14 residues in the CDR3. CDR3 in DNA: TGCAGTGCTGAACCCGGGTCCAGCGGGGAGACCCAGTACTTC. This gives the protein CSAEPGSSGETQYF.

In this sample, this clonotype turned up a few times. The chain recombines TRBV20-1 with TRBJ2-3; D may be TRBD1 or TRBD2 (5 bases each). V lost 5 bases and J 6 bases, leaving 12 bases between the germline ends. Germline loops: CDR1 DFQATT, CDR2 SNEGSKA (reference sequence). The CDR3 is 12 residues long. The CDR3 sequence is CSAPRGGDTQYF. The CDR3 bases are TGCAGTGCTCCTAGGGGCGGGGATACGCAGTATTTT.

The V gene is TRBV20-1, the J gene TRBJ2-1, with 8 nucleotides matching TRBD2. J gave up 4 bases and V 1 base, and 9 bases lay outside the gene matches. Germline V gives CDR1 DFQATT, CDR2 SNEGSKA (reference sequence). The CDR3 spans 16 residues. CDR3 region: CSARAPDGGAYNEQFF. DNA of the CDR3: TGCAGTGCTAGAGCTCCCGACGGGGGGGCTTACAATGAGCAGTTCTTC.

This clonotype occurred a few times. The rearrangement joins TRBV5-1 to TRBJ1-5, with a possible D match to TRBD1 (5 bases). The CDR3 runs to 13 residues. Germline V gene sequence: CDR1 SGHRS, CDR2 YFSETQ. V was cut by 0 bases and J by 5 bases, with 6 bases left in between. The CDR3 region is CASSLEGYQPQHF. DNA of the CDR3: TGCGCCAGCAGCTTGGAGGGGTATCAGCCCCAGCATTTT.

The table lists this clonotype with a few counts. This chain links TRBV14 with TRBJ2-5; the D gene is possibly TRBD1 (5 bases). Looked up from germline, CDR1 is SGHDN and CDR2 is FVKESK. Trimming left V 4 bases short and J 0 bases short, with 12 bases between. The CDR3 length is 15 residues. The CDR3 loop is CASSRKDSYQETQYF. CDR3 nucleotides: TGTGCCAGCAGCCGCAAAGACAGTTACCAAGAGACCCAGTACTTC.

This clonotype was counted only a few times. The rearrangement uses TRBV19 and TRBJ2-3; D assignment may be TRBD1 or TRBD2 (5 bases each). Germline-derived CDR1 and CDR2 are LNHDA and SQIVND (reference sequence). CDR3 length: 13 amino acids. V dropped 6 bases and J dropped 5 bases, with 12 bases sitting between them. Written as DNA, the CDR3 is TGTGCCAGTAGCCGCATGAGGGGAGATACGCAGTATTTT. Its translation: CASSRMRGDTQYF.

The table lists this clonotype with many counts. The chain carries TRBV7-2 and TRBJ2-5, with 13 bases identical to TRBD2. The CDR3 sequence is 17 residues long. Per germline, CDR1 SGHTA and CDR2 FQGNSA. V trimming: 5 bases; J trimming: 1 base; junction bases outside the gene matches: 7. CDR3 bases: TGTGCCAGCAGCCCTACCGGACTAGCGGGGGCCCAAGAGACCCAGTACTTC. Its translation is CASSPTGLAGAQETQYF. Looking up the rest from reference TRBV7-2 and TRBJ2-5 gives the full variable domain: GAGVSQSPSNKVTEKGKDVELRCDPISGHTALYWYRQSLGQGLEFLIYFQGNSAPDKSGLPSDRFSAERTGGSVSTLTIQRTQQEDSAVYLCASSPTGLAGAQETQYFGPGTRLLVL.

In this sample, this clonotype turned up many times. The rearrangement joins TRBV12-3 or TRBV12-4 to TRBJ2-7; D ambiguous. Trimming left V 4 bases short and J 0 bases short, with 19 bases between. This CDR3 comprises 17 residues. CDR3 coding DNA: TGTGCCAGCAGTTCGTACGCTACCGGCCCGCCCTCCTACGAGCAGTACTTC. This codes for CASSSYATGPPSYEQYF.

This chain uses TRBV9 with TRBJ2-5; D perhaps matches TRBD2 (5 bases). Germline CDR1 is SGDLS and CDR2 is YYNGEE. This CDR3 contains 16 residues. The V end lost 4 bases, the J end lost 2 bases, and 18 bases lay between the germline ends. CDR3 coding DNA: TGTGCCAGCAGCCCACTAGGAGGCTCCTATCAAGAGACCCAGTACTTC. Its translation is CASSPLGGSYQETQYF.

This sequence joins TRBV7-2 and TRBJ2-7; tentatively, D is TRBD1 (6 bases). The CDR3 is made up of 12 amino acids. V dropped 6 bases and J dropped 6 bases, with 12 bases sitting between them. Germline V CDR1 and CDR2: SGHTA, FQGNSA. CDR3 DNA sequence: TGTGCCAGCAGTATAACAGGGATCGAGCAGTACGTC. Protein: CASSITGIEQYV.

This clonotype has ten or more counts. V and J are TRBV5-1 and TRBJ2-5; 13 bases agree with TRBD2. V was pared by 4 bases and J by 2 bases, with 5 bases of the junction left unmatched. The length of the CDR3 is 16 residues. Germline V lookup: CDR1 SGHRS, CDR2 YFSETQ. The CDR3 region is CASSLSTSGGQETQYF. The CDR3 region has the DNA TGCGCCAGCAGCCTCTCGACTAGCGGGGGGCAAGAGACCCAGTACTTC.

The V call is TRBV4-3, the J call TRBJ2-3; D not resolved. V was pared by 0 bases and J by 6 bases, with 13 bases between. The CDR3 is made up of 15 amino acids. Germline V lookup: CDR1 LGHNA, CDR2 YSLEER. CDR3 sequence reads: CASSQDVAASDTQYF. CDR3 DNA: TGCGCCAGCAGCCAAGATGTGGCTGCCTCGGATACGCAGTATTTT.

Many counts were recorded for this clonotype. The chain employs TRBV9 and TRBJ2-1; D not resolved. CDR3 length: 12 amino acids. Germline CDR1 reads SGDLS; CDR2 reads YYNGEE. The V gene lost 2 bases and the J gene lost 5 bases, with 5 bases spanning the gap. The CDR3 DNA is TGTGCCAGCAGCGTCAGAGACAATGAGCAGTTCTTC. It yields the protein CASSVRDNEQFF.

This clonotype has at least ten counts. The V gene is TRBV7-2, the J gene TRBJ2-7; the D gene is possibly TRBD2 (6 bases). Germline lookup yields CDR1 SGHTA and CDR2 FQGNSA. The length of the CDR3 is 14 residues. Trimming removed 4 bases from V and 10 bases from J, with 20 bases in between. The CDR3 here is CASSSIGGARNQYF. CDR3 coding DNA: TGTGCCAGCAGCTCAATAGGCGGGGCGCGGAACCAGTACTTC. Drawing the rest from reference TRBV7-2 and TRBJ2-7, the complete variable domain is GAGVSQSPSNKVTEKGKDVELRCDPISGHTALYWYRQSLGQGLEFLIYFQGNSAPDKSGLPSDRFSAERTGGSVSTLTIQRTQQEDSAVYLCASSSIGGARNQYFGPGTRLTVT.

This clonotype was detected a few times. The chain recombines TRBV20-1 with TRBJ2-7, with D maybe TRBD2 (7 bases). Trimming cost V 2 bases and J 2 bases, with 13 bases left between them. The CDR3 has 14 amino acids. Germline CDR1 is DFQATT and CDR2 is SNEGSKA (reference sequence). CDR3 DNA sequence: TGCAGTGCTAGAACTTCGGGGGGCGCCTACGAGCAGTACTTC. Translating gives CSARTSGGAYEQYF.

This clonotype was detected a few times. V usage is TRBV24-1 and J usage is TRBJ2-1, with D tentatively TRBD1 or TRBD2 (5 bases each). CDR1 KGHDR and CDR2 SFDVKD come from the germline V gene. CDR3 length: 14 residues. V was clipped by 3 bases and J by 5 bases, with 10 bases between them. The CDR3 region is CATSDGGPHNEQFF. CDR3 nucleotides: TGTGCCACCAGTGATGGGGGACCTCACAATGAGCAGTTCTTC.

This clonotype occurred a few times. The rearrangement uses TRBV15 and TRBJ1-3; 8 bases line up with TRBD1. V gave up 3 bases and J gave up 4 bases; unmatched junction bases: 5. CDR1 is LNHNV and CDR2 is YYDKDF in the germline V gene (reference sequence). This CDR3 comprises 15 residues. CDR3 loop: CATSRDRASGNTIYF. In DNA form, the CDR3 reads TGTGCCACCAGCAGGGACAGGGCCTCAGGAAACACCATATATTTT. Together with reference TRBV15 and TRBJ1-3, the CDR3 gives the full variable domain: DAMVIQNPRYQVTQFGKPVTLSCSQTLNHNVMYWYQQKSSQAPKLLFHYYDKDFNNEADTPDNFQSRRPNTSFCFLDIRSPGLGDTAMYLCATSRDRASGNTIYFGEGSWLTVV.

The genes are TRBV7-2 and TRBJ2-2; 9 bases are shared with TRBD2. Germline CDR1 and CDR2: SGHTA and FQGNSA. Germline trimming cut 3 bases from V and 2 bases from J; bases unmatched to any gene: 7. The CDR3 length is 17 residues. CDR3 nucleotide sequence: TGTGCCAGCAGCTTTCGGCGGGGGGGAGCTAACACCGGGGAGCTGTTTTTT. Its translation is CASSFRRGGANTGELFF.